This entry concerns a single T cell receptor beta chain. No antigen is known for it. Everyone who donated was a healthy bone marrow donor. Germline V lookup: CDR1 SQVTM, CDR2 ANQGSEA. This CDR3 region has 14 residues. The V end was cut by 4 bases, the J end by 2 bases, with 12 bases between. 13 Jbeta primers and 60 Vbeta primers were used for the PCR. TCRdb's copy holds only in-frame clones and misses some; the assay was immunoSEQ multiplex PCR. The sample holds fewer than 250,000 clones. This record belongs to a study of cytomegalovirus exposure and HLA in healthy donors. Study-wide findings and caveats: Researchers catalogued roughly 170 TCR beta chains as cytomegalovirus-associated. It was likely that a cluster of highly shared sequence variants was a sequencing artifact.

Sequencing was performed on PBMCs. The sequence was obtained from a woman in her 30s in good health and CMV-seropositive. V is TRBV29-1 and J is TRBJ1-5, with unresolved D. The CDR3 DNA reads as TGCAGCGTTGGTGAGGGTATTGGCAATCAGCCCCAGCATTTT. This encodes CSVGEGIGNQPQHF.